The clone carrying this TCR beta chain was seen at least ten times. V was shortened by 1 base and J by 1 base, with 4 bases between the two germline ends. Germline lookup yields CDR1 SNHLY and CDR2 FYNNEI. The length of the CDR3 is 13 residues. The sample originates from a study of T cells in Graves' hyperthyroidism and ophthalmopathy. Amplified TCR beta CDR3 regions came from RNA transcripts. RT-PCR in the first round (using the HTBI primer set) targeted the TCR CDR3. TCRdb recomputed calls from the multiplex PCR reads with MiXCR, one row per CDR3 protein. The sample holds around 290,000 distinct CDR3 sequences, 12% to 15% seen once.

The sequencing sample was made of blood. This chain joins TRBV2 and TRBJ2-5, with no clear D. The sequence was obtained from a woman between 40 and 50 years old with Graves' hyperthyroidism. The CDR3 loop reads CASSEGPQETQYF. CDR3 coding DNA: TGTGCCAGCAGTGAAGGACCCCAAGAGACCCAGTACTTC.